These T cell receptor beta chains were read from a single sample in a study of T cell repertoires in cytomegalovirus infection. TCRdb analysed the reads with MiXCR anew, one entry per CDR3 protein. The table records 350,000 to 450,000 distinct CDR3 sequences, 15% to 20% of them present only once. Sequenced input: PBMCs. The receptors were sampled from a human donor in good health (CMV status not recorded). Some clones in this sample may be carry-over from other donors' samples. Both conserved end residues are part of each CDR3. A D gene is named only where the DNA matches it firmly. For some rows the clone size is stated as once, few or many, or as a class when expanded; others skip it.

j_gene	abundance	v_gene	d_gene	CDR3aa	CDR3nt
TRBJ2-7	many	TRBV27	TRBD2	CASSLRAGGFEQYF	TGTGCCAGCAGTTTAAGGGCGGGGGGATTTGAGCAGTACTTC
TRBJ1-6	NA	TRBV14	NA	CASSQLAHNSPLHF	TGTGCCAGCAGCCAACTGGCCCATAATTCACCCCTCCACTTT
TRBJ2-7	NA	TRBV29-1	NA	CSAQSSPSYEQYF	TGCAGCGCTCAAAGTTCTCCCTCCTACGAGCAGTACTTC
TRBJ2-7	few	TRBV19	NA	CASSKGWDTTYEQYF	TGTGCCAGTAGTAAAGGTTGGGACACAACCTACGAGCAGTACTTC
TRBJ2-1	few	TRBV5-1	NA	CASSLGAVAGYNEQFF	TGCGCCAGCAGCTTGGGCGCGGTTGCGGGGTACAATGAGCAGTTCTTC
TRBJ2-2	NA	TRBV19	NA	CASRGDTGELFF	TGTGCCAGTAGAGGGGACACCGGGGAGCTGTTTTTT
TRBJ2-7	NA	TRBV7-2	NA	CASSSDVALEQYF	TGTGCCAGCAGTTCAGACGTCGCTCTCGAGCAGTACTTC
TRBJ2-1	many	TRBV7-2	NA	CASKGGNYNEQFF	TGTGCCAGTAAGGGGGGGAACTACAATGAGCAGTTCTTC
TRBJ1-5	many	TRBV27	NA	CASSAGWGPNQPQHF	TGTGCCAGCAGTGCGGGGTGGGGGCCCAATCAGCCCCAGCATTTT
TRBJ2-3	few	TRBV15	NA	CATSRGRAGNVDTQYF	TGTGCCACCAGCAGAGGACGGGCAGGGAACGTAGATACGCAGTATTTT
TRBJ2-7	few	TRBV11-2	TRBD2	CASSLLRGGASSYEQYF	TGTGCCAGCAGCTTATTGCGGGGGGGCGCTAGCTCCTACGAGCAGTACTTC
TRBJ2-1	many	TRBV7-8	NA	CASSLVGGAWGNEQFF	TGTGCCAGCAGCTTAGTAGGGGGGGCCTGGGGCAATGAGCAGTTCTTC
TRBJ1-2	few	TRBV6-1	NA	CASSESGNYGYTF	TGTGCCAGCAGTGAATCGGGAAACTATGGCTACACCTTC
TRBJ2-3	NA	TRBV5-6	NA	CASSSSSGRTQYF	TGTGCCAGCAGCTCGTCGTCAGGGAGAACGCAGTATTTT
TRBJ2-7	few	TRBV11-2	NA	CASSPQDYAYEQYF	TGTGCCAGCAGCCCGCAGGACTATGCCTACGAGCAGTACTTC
TRBJ2-7	few	TRBV28	NA	CASVRGADTSYEQYF	TGTGCCAGCGTCCGGGGGGCGGACACCTCCTACGAGCAGTACTTC
TRBJ2-5	few	TRBV5-1	TRBD1	CASSLGQGARREETQYF	TGCGCCAGCAGCTTGGGACAGGGGGCCCGGCGGGAAGAGACCCAGTACTTC
TRBJ2-7	few	TRBV6-2/TRBV6-3	NA	CASRGWGEQYF	TGTGCCAGCCGGGGATGGGGCGAGCAGTACTTC
TRBJ2-3	many	TRBV18	TRBD1	CASSRTGVDTQYF	TGTGCCAGCTCACGGACAGGGGTAGATACGCAGTATTTT
TRBJ2-1	few	TRBV7-2	NA	CASSFDQLREQFF	TGTGCCAGCAGCTTTGATCAGCTCCGGGAGCAGTTCTTC
TRBJ2-7	NA	TRBV27	TRBD1	CASSLGRTGGTYEQYF	TGTGCCAGCAGTTTAGGGAGGACAGGGGGCACCTACGAGCAGTACTTC
TRBJ2-1	many	TRBV7-6	TRBD2	CASSSGTSPNEQFF	TGTGCCAGCAGCTCCGGGACTAGCCCCAATGAGCAGTTCTTC
TRBJ1-4	few	TRBV19	NA	CASTPAVKTSGEKLFF	TGTGCCAGTACTCCAGCGGTGAAAACCTCGGGTGAAAAACTGTTTTTT
TRBJ1-1	few	TRBV18	NA	CASSLNRGQNTEAFF	TGTGCCAGCTCACTCAATAGGGGACAAAACACTGAAGCTTTCTTT
TRBJ2-1	many	TRBV7-2	TRBD1	CASSAGTGTYNEQFF	TGTGCCAGCAGCGCAGGGACAGGTACCTACAATGAGCAGTTCTTC
TRBJ1-1	NA	TRBV5-5	NA	CASSLYGGDTEAFF	TGTGCCAGCAGCTTGTATGGTGGGGACACTGAAGCTTTCTTT